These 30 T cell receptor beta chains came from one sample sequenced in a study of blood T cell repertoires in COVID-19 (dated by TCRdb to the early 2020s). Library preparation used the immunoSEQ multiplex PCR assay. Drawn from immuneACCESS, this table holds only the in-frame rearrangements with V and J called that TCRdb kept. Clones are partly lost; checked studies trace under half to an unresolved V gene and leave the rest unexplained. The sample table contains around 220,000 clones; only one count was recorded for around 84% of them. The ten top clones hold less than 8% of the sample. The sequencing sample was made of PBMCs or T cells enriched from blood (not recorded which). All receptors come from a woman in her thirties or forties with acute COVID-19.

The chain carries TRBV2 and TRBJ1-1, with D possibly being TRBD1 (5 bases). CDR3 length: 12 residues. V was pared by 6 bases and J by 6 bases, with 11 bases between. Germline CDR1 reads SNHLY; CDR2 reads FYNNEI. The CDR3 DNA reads TGTGCCAGCAGGGGGGGGTTCCCTGAAGCTTTCTTT. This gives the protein CASRGGFPEAFF.

CDR3 region: CAISAHPGEGGTDTQYF. In DNA form, the CDR3 reads TGTGCCATCAGTGCCCACCCAGGCGAGGGAGGCACAGATACGCAGTATTTT. The chain employs TRBV10-3 and TRBJ2-3, with D possibly TRBD2 on 5 matching bases. The CDR3 sequence is 17 residues long. Germline V lookup: CDR1 ENHRY, CDR2 SYGVKD. V was clipped by 4 bases and J by 1 base, with 18 bases between them.

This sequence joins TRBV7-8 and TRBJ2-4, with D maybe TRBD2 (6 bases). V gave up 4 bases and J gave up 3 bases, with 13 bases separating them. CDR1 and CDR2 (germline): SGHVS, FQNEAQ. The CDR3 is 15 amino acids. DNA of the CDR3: TGTGCCAGCAGCTACTCCTGGACTAACAAAAACATTCAGTACTTC. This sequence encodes CASSYSWTNKNIQYF.

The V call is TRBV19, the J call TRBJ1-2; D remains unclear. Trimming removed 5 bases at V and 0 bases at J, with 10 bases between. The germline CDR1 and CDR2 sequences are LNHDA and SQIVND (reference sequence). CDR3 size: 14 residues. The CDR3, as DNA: TGTGCCAGTAGTTGGACGGGAGCTAACTATGGCTACACCTTC. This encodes CASSWTGANYGYTF.

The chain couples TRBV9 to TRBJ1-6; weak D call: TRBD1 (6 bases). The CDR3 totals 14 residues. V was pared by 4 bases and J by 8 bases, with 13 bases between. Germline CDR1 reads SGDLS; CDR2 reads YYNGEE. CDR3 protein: CASSLGGRDSPLHF. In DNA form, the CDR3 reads TGTGCCAGCAGCCTGGGGGGGCGAGATTCACCCCTCCACTTT.

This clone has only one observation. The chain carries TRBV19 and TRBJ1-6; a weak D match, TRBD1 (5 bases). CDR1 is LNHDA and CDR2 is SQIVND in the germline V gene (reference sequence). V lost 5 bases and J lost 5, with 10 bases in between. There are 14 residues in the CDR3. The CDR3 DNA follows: TGTGCCAGTAGTGTCGACAGTAATAATTCACCCCTCCACTTT. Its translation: CASSVDSNNSPLHF. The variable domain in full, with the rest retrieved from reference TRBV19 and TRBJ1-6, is DGGITQSPKYLFRKEGQNVTLSCEQNLNHDAMYWYRQDPGQGLRLIYYSQIVNDFQKGDIAEGYSVSREKKESFPLTVTSAQKNPTAFYLCASSVDSNNSPLHFGNGTRLTVT.

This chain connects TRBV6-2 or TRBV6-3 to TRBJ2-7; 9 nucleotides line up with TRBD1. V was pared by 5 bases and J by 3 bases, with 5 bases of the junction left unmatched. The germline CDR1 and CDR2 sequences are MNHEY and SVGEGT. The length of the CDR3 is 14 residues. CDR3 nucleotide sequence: TGTGCCAGCAGTCCCGGGACAGGGTTCTACGAGCAGTACTTC. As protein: CASSPGTGFYEQYF.

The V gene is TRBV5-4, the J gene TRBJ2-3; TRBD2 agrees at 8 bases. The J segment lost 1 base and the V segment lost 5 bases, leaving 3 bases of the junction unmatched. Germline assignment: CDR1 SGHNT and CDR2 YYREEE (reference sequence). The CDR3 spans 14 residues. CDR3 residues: CASRREVGTDTQYF. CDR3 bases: TGTGCCAGCAGGCGGGAGGTGGGCACAGATACGCAGTATTTT. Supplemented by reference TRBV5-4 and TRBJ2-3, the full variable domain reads ETGVTQSPTHLIKTRGQQVTLRCSSQSGHNTVSWYQQALGQGPQFIFQYYREEENGRGNFPPRFSGLQFPNYSSELNVNALELDDSALYLCASRREVGTDTQYFGPGTRLTVL.

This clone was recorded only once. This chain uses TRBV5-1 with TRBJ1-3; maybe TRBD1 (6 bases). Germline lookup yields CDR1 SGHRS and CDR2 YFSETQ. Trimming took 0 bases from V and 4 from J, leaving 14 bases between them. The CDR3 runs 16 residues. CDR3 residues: CASSLGQARIGNTIYF. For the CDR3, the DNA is TGCGCCAGCAGCTTGGGACAGGCTCGAATAGGAAACACCATATATTTT. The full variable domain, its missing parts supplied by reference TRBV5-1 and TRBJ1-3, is KAGVTQTPRYLIKTRGQQVTLSCSPISGHRSVSWYQQTPGQGLQFLFEYFSETQRNKGNFPGRFSGRQFSNSRSEMNVSTLELGDSALYLCASSLGQARIGNTIYFGEGSWLTVV.

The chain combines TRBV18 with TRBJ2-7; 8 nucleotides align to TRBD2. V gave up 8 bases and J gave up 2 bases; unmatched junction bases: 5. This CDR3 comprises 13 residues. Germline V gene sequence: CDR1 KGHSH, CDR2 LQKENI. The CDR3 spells CASQGLGTYEQYF. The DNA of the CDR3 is TGTGCCAGCCAGGGACTAGGAACCTACGAGCAGTACTTC.

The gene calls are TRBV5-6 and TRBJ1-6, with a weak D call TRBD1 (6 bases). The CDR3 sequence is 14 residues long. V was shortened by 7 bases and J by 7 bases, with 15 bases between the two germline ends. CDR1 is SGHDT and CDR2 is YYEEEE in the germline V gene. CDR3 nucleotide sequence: TGTGCCAGCTCCCGGGGGGCCGGCAATTCACCCCTCCACTTT. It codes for CASSRGAGNSPLHF. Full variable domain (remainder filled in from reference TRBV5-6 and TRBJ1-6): DAGVTQSPTHLIKTRGQQVTLRCSPKSGHDTVSWYQQALGQGPQFIFQYYEEEERQRGNFPDRFSGHQFPNYSSELNVNALLLGDSALYLCASSRGAGNSPLHFGNGTRLTVT.

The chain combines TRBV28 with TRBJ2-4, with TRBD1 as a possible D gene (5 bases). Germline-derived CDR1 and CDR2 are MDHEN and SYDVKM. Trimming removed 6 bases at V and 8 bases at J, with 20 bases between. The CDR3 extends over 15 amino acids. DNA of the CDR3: TGTGCCAGCAGCTACAATCCCAGGGTTTCGGACATTCAGTACTTC. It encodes CASSYNPRVSDIQYF.

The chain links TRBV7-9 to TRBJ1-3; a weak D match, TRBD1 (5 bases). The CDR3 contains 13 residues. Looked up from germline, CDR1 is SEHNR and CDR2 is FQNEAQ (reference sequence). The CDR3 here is CASTGETGNTIYF. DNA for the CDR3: TGTGCTTCGACGGGGGAGACTGGAAACACCATATATTTT.

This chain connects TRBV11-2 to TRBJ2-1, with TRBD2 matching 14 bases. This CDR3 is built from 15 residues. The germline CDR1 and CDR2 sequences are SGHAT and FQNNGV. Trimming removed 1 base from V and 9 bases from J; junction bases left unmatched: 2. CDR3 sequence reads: CASSLVGLAGVEQFF. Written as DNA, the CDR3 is TGTGCCAGCAGCTTAGTGGGACTAGCGGGAGTTGAGCAGTTCTTC.

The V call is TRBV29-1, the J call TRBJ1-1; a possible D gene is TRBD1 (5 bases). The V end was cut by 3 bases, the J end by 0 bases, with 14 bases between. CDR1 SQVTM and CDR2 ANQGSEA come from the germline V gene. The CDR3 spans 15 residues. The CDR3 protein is CSVEVRGQMNTEAFF. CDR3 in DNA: TGCAGCGTTGAGGTCCGTGGACAAATGAACACTGAAGCTTTCTTT. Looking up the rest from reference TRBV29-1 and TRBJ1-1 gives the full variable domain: SAVISQKPSRDICQRGTSLTIQCQVDSQVTMMFWYRQQPGQSLTLIATANQGSEATYESGFVIDKFPISRPNLTFSTLTVSNMSPEDSSIYLCSVEVRGQMNTEAFFGQGTRLTVV.

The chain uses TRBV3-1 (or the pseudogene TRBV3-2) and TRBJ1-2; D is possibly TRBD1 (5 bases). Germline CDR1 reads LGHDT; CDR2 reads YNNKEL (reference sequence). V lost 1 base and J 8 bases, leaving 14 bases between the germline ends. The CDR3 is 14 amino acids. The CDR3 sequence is CASSQGDSVGGYTF. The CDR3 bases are TGTGCCAGCAGCCAAGGTGACAGCGTGGGGGGCTACACCTTC.

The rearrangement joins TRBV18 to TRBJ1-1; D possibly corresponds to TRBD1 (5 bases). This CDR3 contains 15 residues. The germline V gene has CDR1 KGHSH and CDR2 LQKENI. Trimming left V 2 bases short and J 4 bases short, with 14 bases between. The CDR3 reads CASSPGGGGGTEAFF. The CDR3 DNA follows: TGTGCCAGCTCACCAGGGGGTGGGGGAGGCACTGAAGCTTTCTTT.

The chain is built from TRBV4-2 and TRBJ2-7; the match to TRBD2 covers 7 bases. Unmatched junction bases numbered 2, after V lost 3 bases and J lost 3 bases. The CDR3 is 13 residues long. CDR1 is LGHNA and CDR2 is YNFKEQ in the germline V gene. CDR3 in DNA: TGTGCCAGCAGCCAGAGCGGGGACTACGAGCAGTACTTC. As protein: CASSQSGDYEQYF.

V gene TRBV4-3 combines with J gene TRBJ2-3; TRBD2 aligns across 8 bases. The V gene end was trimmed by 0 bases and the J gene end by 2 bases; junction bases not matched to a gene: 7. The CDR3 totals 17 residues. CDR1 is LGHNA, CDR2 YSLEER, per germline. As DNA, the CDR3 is TGCGCCAGCAGCCAAGATAGGGGAGCGGGAGCCACAGATACGCAGTATTTT. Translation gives CASSQDRGAGATDTQYF.

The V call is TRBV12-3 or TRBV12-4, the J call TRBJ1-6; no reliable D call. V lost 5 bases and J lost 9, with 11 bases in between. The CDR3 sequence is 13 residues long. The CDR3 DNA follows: TGTGCCAGCAGTCGGTCTGAGTTTTCACCCCTCCACTTT. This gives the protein CASSRSEFSPLHF.

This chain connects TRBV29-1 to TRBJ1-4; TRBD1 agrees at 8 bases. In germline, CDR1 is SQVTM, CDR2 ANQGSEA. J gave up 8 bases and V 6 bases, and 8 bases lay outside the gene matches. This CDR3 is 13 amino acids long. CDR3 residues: CSVTDRAGEKLFF. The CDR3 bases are TGCAGCGTCACGGACAGGGCAGGAGAAAAACTGTTTTTT.

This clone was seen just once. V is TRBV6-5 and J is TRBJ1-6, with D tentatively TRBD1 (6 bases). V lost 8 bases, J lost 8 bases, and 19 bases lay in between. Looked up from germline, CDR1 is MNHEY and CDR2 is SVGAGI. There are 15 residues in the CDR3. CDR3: CASAGQQGRDSPLHF. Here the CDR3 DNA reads TGTGCCAGCGCCGGCCAACAGGGACGGGATTCACCCCTCCACTTT.

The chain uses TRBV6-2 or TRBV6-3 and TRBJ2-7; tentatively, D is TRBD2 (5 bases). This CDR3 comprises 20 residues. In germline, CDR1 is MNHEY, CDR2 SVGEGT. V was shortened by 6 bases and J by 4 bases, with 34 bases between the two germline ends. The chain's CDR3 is CASSRHPVHHTGVEGYEQYF. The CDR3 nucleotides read TGTGCCAGCAGCCGTCACCCGGTGCACCACACCGGGGTCGAGGGATACGAGCAGTACTTC.

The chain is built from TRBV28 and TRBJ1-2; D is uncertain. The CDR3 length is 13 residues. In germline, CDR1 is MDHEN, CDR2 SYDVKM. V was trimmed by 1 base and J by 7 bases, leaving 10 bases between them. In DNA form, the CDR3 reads TGTGCCAGCAGTTTATCCGGTACCCGTGGCTACACCTTC. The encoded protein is CASSLSGTRGYTF.

CDR3 loop: CASSQDSGHGQGYNSPLHF. In nucleotides, the CDR3 is TGTGCCAGCAGCCAAGATTCGGGACACGGACAGGGTTATAATTCACCCCTCCACTTT. V usage is TRBV4-2 and J usage is TRBJ1-6; 8 bases line up with TRBD1. CDR3 size: 19 residues. Losses at the gene ends were 0 bases for V and 4 bases for J; bases not matched to a gene: 11. Germline assignment: CDR1 LGHNA and CDR2 YNFKEQ.

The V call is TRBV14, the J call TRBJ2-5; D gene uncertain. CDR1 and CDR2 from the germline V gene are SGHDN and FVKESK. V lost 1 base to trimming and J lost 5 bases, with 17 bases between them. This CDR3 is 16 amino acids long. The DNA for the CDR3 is TGTGCCAGCAGCCAAGGTGTGACTTCTCTATCGGAGACCCAGTACTTC. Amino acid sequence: CASSQGVTSLSETQYF. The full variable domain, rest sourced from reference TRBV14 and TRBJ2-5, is EAGVTQFPSHSVIEKGQTVTLRCDPISGHDNLYWYRRVMGKEIKFLLHFVKESKQDESGMPNNRFLAERTGGTYSTLKVQPAELEDSGVYFCASSQGVTSLSETQYFGPGTRLLVL.

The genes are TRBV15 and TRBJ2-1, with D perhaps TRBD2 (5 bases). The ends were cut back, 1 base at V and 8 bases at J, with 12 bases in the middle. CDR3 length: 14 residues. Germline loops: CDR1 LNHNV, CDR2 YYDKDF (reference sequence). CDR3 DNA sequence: TGTGCCACCAGCAGAGGTCCAAGCGGACATGAGCAGTTCTTC. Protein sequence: CATSRGPSGHEQFF. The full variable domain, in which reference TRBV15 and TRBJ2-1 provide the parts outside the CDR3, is DAMVIQNPRYQVTQFGKPVTLSCSQTLNHNVMYWYQQKSSQAPKLLFHYYDKDFNNEADTPDNFQSRRPNTSFCFLDIRSPGLGDTAMYLCATSRGPSGHEQFFGPGTRLTVL.

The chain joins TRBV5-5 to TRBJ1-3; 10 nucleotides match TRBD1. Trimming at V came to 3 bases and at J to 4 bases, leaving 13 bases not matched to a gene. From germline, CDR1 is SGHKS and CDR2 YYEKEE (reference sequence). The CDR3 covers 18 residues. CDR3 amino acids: CASSSTGTGELSGNTIYF. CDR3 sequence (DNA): TGTGCCAGCAGCTCCACCGGGACAGGGGAATTGTCAGGAAACACCATATATTTT.

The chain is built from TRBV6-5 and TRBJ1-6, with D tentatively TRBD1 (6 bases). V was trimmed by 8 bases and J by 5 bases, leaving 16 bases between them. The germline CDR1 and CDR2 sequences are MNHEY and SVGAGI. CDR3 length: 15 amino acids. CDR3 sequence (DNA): TGTGCCAGCTTAGAAGAAGGGGGTAATAATTCACCCCTCCACTTT. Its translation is CASLEEGGNNSPLHF.

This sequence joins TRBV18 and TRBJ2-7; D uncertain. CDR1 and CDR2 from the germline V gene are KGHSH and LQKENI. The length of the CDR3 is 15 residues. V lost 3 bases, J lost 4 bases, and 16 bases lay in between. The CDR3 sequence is CASSPSGSTAYEQYF. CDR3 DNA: TGTGCCAGCTCACCTTCTGGCTCCACAGCTTACGAGCAGTACTTC.